This T cell receptor (beta chain) is from a study of CD8 T cells in ankylosing spondylitis. This clonotype has ten or more counts. The antigen is unknown. Construction of TCR beta libraries was performed using quantitative 5'-RACE with molecular barcodes. One entry per CDR3 protein results from TCRdb running MiXCR on the 5' RACE reads. This table holds 45,000 to 65,000 distinct CDR3 sequences, 6.5% to 9% found once. The germline V gene has CDR1 SGHNT and CDR2 YYREEE (reference sequence). Trimming stripped 0 bases from V and 7 bases from J, with 8 bases between. The CDR3 runs to 13 residues. Study-wide findings and caveats: Reportedly, disease-linked clones are significantly enriched in ankylosing spondylitis patients' matched synovial fluid. Seven or eight highly homologous variants formed a TCR beta motif that appeared characteristic of ankylosing spondylitis blood.

The receptor was isolated from a female donor with ankylosing spondylitis or in good health (not recorded which). This chain links TRBV5-4 with TRBJ2-1, with D possibly being TRBD1 (5 bases). The sample comprised blood, either unsorted or a sorted T cell fraction (not recorded which). The CDR3 DNA reads as TGTGCCAGCAGCTTGGCCGCAGGGAATGAGCAGTTCTTC. Translating it yields CASSLAAGNEQFF.